The rows below give T cell receptor beta chains drawn from one sample of a study of blood T cell repertoires in COVID-19. The assay was immunoSEQ multiplex PCR, and TCRdb's table has in-frame clones only and misses some. Of about 74,000 clones in the sample, 90% are singletons; the top ten hold roughly 1%. Material for sequencing was peripheral blood. These receptors originate from a woman aged 45-65 years in a cohort sampled during active COVID-19. The CDR3 runs from the conserved cysteine through the conserved F or W. The order of the fields is CDR3 DNA, CDR3 protein, J gene, D gene, clone size, V gene. The D gene is left open where the match is weak. The listing skips clone size in some rows; elsewhere it reads once, few, many or a size class.

cdr3_nt: TGTGCCAGCGTTCCAGGGGGGAATCAGCCCCAGCATTTT; cdr3_aa: CASVPGGNQPQHF; j_call: TRBJ1-5; d_call: TRBD1; clone_size: NA; v_call: TRBV28
cdr3_nt: TGTGCCAGCAAAAAGACAGGGGGCTTGAACACCGGGGAGCTGTTTTTT; cdr3_aa: CASKKTGGLNTGELFF; j_call: TRBJ2-2; d_call: TRBD1; clone_size: NA; v_call: TRBV6-4
cdr3_nt: TGCGCCAGCAGTGAGTCATCTTCAGGGAAAACTGAAGCTTTCTTT; cdr3_aa: CASSESSSGKTEAFF; j_call: TRBJ1-1; d_call: NA; clone_size: once; v_call: TRBV10-1
cdr3_nt: TGTGCCACCAGCAGAGATATTAACTCCTACGAGCAGTACTTC; cdr3_aa: CATSRDINSYEQYF; j_call: TRBJ2-7; d_call: NA; clone_size: NA; v_call: TRBV15
cdr3_nt: TGTGCCAGTAGTACCCAGGGCGCCTCTAACTATGGCTACACCTTC; cdr3_aa: CASSTQGASNYGYTF; j_call: TRBJ1-2; d_call: NA; clone_size: NA; v_call: TRBV19
cdr3_nt: TGCAGCGTTGATCCGACAGGGGGGCGAGGCTACACCTTC; cdr3_aa: CSVDPTGGRGYTF; j_call: TRBJ1-2; d_call: TRBD1; clone_size: NA; v_call: TRBV29-1
cdr3_nt: TGTGCCAGCAGTGATAAAGCTAGCGGGAGCTACGAGCAGTACTTC; cdr3_aa: CASSDKASGSYEQYF; j_call: TRBJ2-7; d_call: TRBD2; clone_size: NA; v_call: TRBV6-1
cdr3_nt: TGTGCCAGCAGCCGACGACTAGCGGGGAACTCCTACAATGAGCAGTTCTTC; cdr3_aa: CASSRRLAGNSYNEQFF; j_call: TRBJ2-1; d_call: TRBD2; clone_size: NA; v_call: TRBV5-5
cdr3_nt: TGTGCCAGCAGACAGGACAGGGGCTCCTACGAGCAGTACTTC; cdr3_aa: CASRQDRGSYEQYF; j_call: TRBJ2-7; d_call: TRBD1; clone_size: few; v_call: TRBV7-2
cdr3_nt: TGTGCCAGCAGCTTAGCCGGCCGGGAGCAAGAGACCCAGTACTTC; cdr3_aa: CASSLAGREQETQYF; j_call: TRBJ2-5; d_call: NA; clone_size: NA; v_call: TRBV7-9
cdr3_nt: TGTGCCAGCAGCTCGGGGACTAGTGACACAGATACGCAGTATTTT; cdr3_aa: CASSSGTSDTDTQYF; j_call: TRBJ2-3; d_call: TRBD2; clone_size: NA; v_call: TRBV7-9
cdr3_nt: TGTGCCAGCAGCTTGACTGTGAACACTGAAGCTTTCTTT; cdr3_aa: CASSLTVNTEAFF; j_call: TRBJ1-1; d_call: NA; clone_size: NA; v_call: TRBV5-5
cdr3_nt: TGTGCCAGTACCGCGGACAGGAGGGGCGAGCAGTACTTC; cdr3_aa: CASTADRRGEQYF; j_call: TRBJ2-7; d_call: NA; clone_size: NA; v_call: TRBV19
cdr3_nt: TGTGCCAGCAACCTAGCGGGGTTCACCCGAGATACGCAGTATTTT; cdr3_aa: CASNLAGFTRDTQYF; j_call: TRBJ2-3; d_call: TRBD2; clone_size: NA; v_call: TRBV28
cdr3_nt: TGTGCCCCGTGTGGAACCGGCGGGAGGGTTACCTACGAGCAGTACTTC; cdr3_aa: CAPCGTGGRVTYEQYF; j_call: TRBJ2-7; d_call: TRBD2; clone_size: few; v_call: TRBV27
cdr3_nt: TGCGCCAGCAGCCCGGGACAGGGGAGGGATACGCAGTATTTT; cdr3_aa: CASSPGQGRDTQYF; j_call: TRBJ2-3; d_call: TRBD1; clone_size: NA; v_call: TRBV5-1
cdr3_nt: TGTGCCAGCAGCCAAGGTCCTAGTGCATCCTACGAGCAGTACTTC; cdr3_aa: CASSQGPSASYEQYF; j_call: TRBJ2-7; d_call: NA; clone_size: NA; v_call: TRBV3-1/TRBV3-2
cdr3_nt: TGCGCCAGCAGTGTTGAGGGTTGGAGCAATCAGCCCCAGCATTTT; cdr3_aa: CASSVEGWSNQPQHF; j_call: TRBJ1-5; d_call: NA; clone_size: NA; v_call: TRBV10-2
cdr3_nt: TGTGCCAGTAGTATTAGCCCCTCTTCCCGGAACAATGAGCAGTTCTTC; cdr3_aa: CASSISPSSRNNEQFF; j_call: TRBJ2-1; d_call: NA; clone_size: NA; v_call: TRBV19
cdr3_nt: TGTGCCACCACTGGAAGGACAGGGAATTCACCCCTCCACTTT; cdr3_aa: CATTGRTGNSPLHF; j_call: TRBJ1-6; d_call: TRBD1; clone_size: NA; v_call: TRBV28
cdr3_nt: TGTGCCAGCAGCCAAGGACAGGGGGTCGGGGAGCTGTTTTTT; cdr3_aa: CASSQGQGVGELFF; j_call: TRBJ2-2; d_call: TRBD1; clone_size: NA; v_call: TRBV14
cdr3_nt: TGTGCCAGCAGCTTAGAATTCGCGGCTACTGAGCAGTTCTTC; cdr3_aa: CASSLEFAATEQFF; j_call: TRBJ2-1; d_call: NA; clone_size: NA; v_call: TRBV7-3
cdr3_nt: TGTGCCAGCAGCTTAACGTTCGCTAGTGATGAGCAGTTCTTC; cdr3_aa: CASSLTFASDEQFF; j_call: TRBJ2-1; d_call: NA; clone_size: NA; v_call: TRBV7-3
cdr3_nt: TGTGCCAGCAGCCATAGCGGCAATATGGGAGAGACCCAGTACTTC; cdr3_aa: CASSHSGNMGETQYF; j_call: TRBJ2-5; d_call: NA; clone_size: once; v_call: TRBV7-3
cdr3_nt: TGCAGTGCTAGTCGGGGCAGGGGGGCTCAGCCCCAGCATTTT; cdr3_aa: CSASRGRGAQPQHF; j_call: TRBJ1-5; d_call: TRBD1; clone_size: NA; v_call: TRBV20-1
cdr3_nt: TGTGCCAGCAGTCGATACGGCGGGACGGTTGACACTGAAGCTTTCTTT; cdr3_aa: CASSRYGGTVDTEAFF; j_call: TRBJ1-1; d_call: NA; clone_size: NA; v_call: TRBV6-6
cdr3_nt: TGCGCCAGCAGTGAGGACCGACAGACCGGCGCTTTCTTT; cdr3_aa: CASSEDRQTGAFF; j_call: TRBJ1-1; d_call: NA; clone_size: NA; v_call: TRBV10-2
cdr3_nt: TGTGCCAGCAGACTCCCCCGTTGGCTAGCGGTGAGGACCGGGAAGGAGACCCAGTACTTC; cdr3_aa: CASRLPRWLAVRTGKETQYF; j_call: TRBJ2-5; d_call: TRBD2; clone_size: once; v_call: TRBV6-7
cdr3_nt: TGTGCCAGCAGTTCCCCACTAGGAAACACAGATACGCAGTATTTT; cdr3_aa: CASSSPLGNTDTQYF; j_call: TRBJ2-3; d_call: NA; clone_size: NA; v_call: TRBV27
cdr3_nt: TGTGCCTGGAGTGGGGGTAGCGACCAAGAGACCCAGTACTTC; cdr3_aa: CAWSGGSDQETQYF; j_call: TRBJ2-5; d_call: NA; clone_size: NA; v_call: TRBV30